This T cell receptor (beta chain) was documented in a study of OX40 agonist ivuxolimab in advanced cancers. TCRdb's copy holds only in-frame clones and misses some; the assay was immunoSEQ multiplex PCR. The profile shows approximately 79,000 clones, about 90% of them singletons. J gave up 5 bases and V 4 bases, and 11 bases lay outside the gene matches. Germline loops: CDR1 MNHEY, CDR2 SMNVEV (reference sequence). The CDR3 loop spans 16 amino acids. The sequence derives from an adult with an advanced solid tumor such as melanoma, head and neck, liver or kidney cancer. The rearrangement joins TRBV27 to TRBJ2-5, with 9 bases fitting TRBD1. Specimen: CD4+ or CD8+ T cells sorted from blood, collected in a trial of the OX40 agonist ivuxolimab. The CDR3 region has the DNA TGTGCCAGCAGTTGGCTGACCACAGGGGGCTTCGAGACCCAGTACTTC. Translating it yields CASSWLTTGGFETQYF.